This T cell receptor (beta chain) was sequenced in a study of response to subunit inactivated influenza vaccine. This clonotype was observed a handful of times. Its target is not known. TCRdb called the RT-PCR reads again in MiXCR, with one record for every CDR3 protein. Of about 480,000 distinct CDR3 sequences in the sample, over 25% are singletons; the top ten hold approximately 2%. CDR1 and CDR2 from the germline V gene are MNHNS and SASEGT. The CDR3 is 16 residues long. The V gene lost 7 bases and the J gene lost 0 bases, with 16 bases spanning the gap. Study-wide findings and caveats: Each seasonal influenza vaccination, the authors suggested, recruits few new T cells.

The receptor was derived from a middle-aged man who received an inactivated influenza vaccine. The specimen comprised CD4+ T cells sorted from PBMCs, sampled roughly 5 days after vaccination. V usage is TRBV6-1 and J usage is TRBJ2-1, with D tentatively TRBD1 or TRBD2 (5 bases each). CDR3 sequence (DNA): TGTGCCAGCAAGCGGACATTCCAGAGCTCCTACAATGAGCAGTTCTTC. This translates into CASKRTFQSSYNEQFF.